One and the same sample provided the 4 T cell receptor beta chains below, sequenced in a study of blood T cells in healthy people across ages. It was with a sample-barcoded 5' primer and a J-beta primer mix that a second PCR of roughly 7 to 12 cycles was run. TCRdb reprocessed the 5' RACE reads with MiXCR, giving one entry per CDR3 protein. In the table there are 850,000 to 1,300,000 distinct CDR3 sequences, 45% of which are singletons. Sequenced material: blood. The receptors derive from an older woman in good health.

This clonotype was counted once. The chain has TRBV7-2 and TRBJ1-3, with 7 bases matching TRBD1. The germline V gene encodes CDR1 SGHTA and CDR2 FQGNSA. The CDR3 consists of 16 residues. The trim removed 5 bases at V and 1 base at J, leaving 8 bases unmatched. CDR3: CASSARQGGSGNTIYF. Here the CDR3 DNA reads TGTGCCAGCAGCGCCAGACAGGGAGGTTCTGGAAACACCATATATTTT.

This clonotype has ten or more counts. The chain employs TRBV6-5 and TRBJ2-1; 9 nucleotides line up with TRBD1. CDR3 size: 16 residues. Trimming took 0 bases from V and 3 from J; bases not matched to a gene: 3. CDR1 is MNHEY and CDR2 is SVGAGI in the germline V gene. CDR3 residues: CASSYSTGGSYNEQFF. CDR3 DNA sequence: TGTGCCAGCAGTTACTCGACAGGGGGAAGCTACAATGAGCAGTTCTTC.

This clonotype has just a few counts. This chain links TRBV2 with TRBJ2-5, with D unresolved. CDR1 SNHLY and CDR2 FYNNEI come from the germline V gene. This CDR3 comprises 12 residues. Deletions cut 8 bases from V and 1 base from J, with 8 bases between. This chain's CDR3 is CASGGLQETQYF. The CDR3, as DNA: TGTGCCAGCGGCGGCCTCCAAGAGACCCAGTACTTC. Full variable domain (rest looked up from reference TRBV2 and TRBJ2-5): EPEVTQTPSHQVTQMGQEVILRCVPISNHLYFYWYRQILGQKVEFLVSFYNNEISEKSEIFDDQFSVERPDGSNFTLKIRSTKLEDSAMYFCASGGLQETQYFGPGTRLLVL.

The chain has TRBV6-1 and TRBJ1-2, with D perhaps TRBD1 (5 bases). Germline V gene sequence: CDR1 MNHNS, CDR2 SASEGT. CDR3 size: 13 residues. The ends were cut back, 2 bases at V and 7 bases at J, with 11 bases in the middle. Here the CDR3 reads CASSESGTIGYTF. The CDR3 coding sequence is TGTGCCAGCAGTGAATCTGGGACCATTGGCTACACCTTC.